This T cell receptor beta chain is drawn from a study of regulatory T cells in long-lasting Graves disease. Building of the TCR beta libraries involved iRepertoire HTBI primers and Arm-PCR of CDR3 regions. As handled by the study authors: Among the samples, approximately 60 TRBV and about 15 TRBJ segments were identified. One entry per CDR3 protein results from TCRdb running MiXCR on the multiplex PCR reads. None of the V and J calls come from the authors' own analysis; TCRdb made them. The table shows about 210,000 distinct CDR3 sequences, with around 20% occurring only once. Time point meaning: newly diagnosed GD, antithyroid drugs for less than 3 months. Extracted PBMC RNA gave rise to the TCR library. A volume of 7 to 9 milliliters of peripheral blood was collected in EDTA tubes. Study findings and constraints: Persistent disease was characterized by preferential usage of TRBV28, TRBJ1-2 and TRBJ2-5.

This clonotype has ten or more counts. Its antigen is undetermined. The CDR3 runs to 16 residues. V was cut by 3 bases and J by 0 bases, with 13 bases left in between. The germline V gene encodes CDR1 MDHEN and CDR2 SYDVKM. These data also formed part of another study, on T cells in Graves' hyperthyroidism and ophthalmopathy. Per that study: Newly diagnosed hyperthyroidism patients aged 18 to 65 years had disease lasting under 2 months.

This chain joins TRBV28 and TRBJ2-3; TRBD1 might be the D (6 bases). The clonotype originates from a woman in her thirties with Graves disease. Sequenced here: peripheral blood mononuclear cells (PBMCs), sampled at new diagnosis, from a patient treated with antithyroid drugs. CDR3 sequence reads: CASSLSDRFSTDTQYF. The CDR3 DNA follows: TGTGCCAGCAGTTTGAGTGACAGGTTTAGCACAGATACGCAGTATTTT.